Listed below are T cell receptor beta chains from one sample, sequenced in a study of T cells in Graves' hyperthyroidism and ophthalmopathy. TCRdb used MiXCR to reprocess the multiplex PCR reads, holding one entry per CDR3 protein. The sample carries about 640,000 distinct CDR3 sequences, 45% recorded once. The sequenced sample was peripheral blood or thyroid tissue (not recorded which). These receptor sequences come from an adult man with Graves' disease, either hyperthyroidism or ophthalmopathy (not recorded which). The CDR3 runs from the conserved cysteine through the conserved F or W. The order of the fields is V gene, J gene, D gene, clone size, CDR3 DNA, CDR3 protein. A D gene is named only where the DNA matches it firmly. Some rows have no size entry. The others give once, few or many, or a class for an expanded clone.

V gene: TRBV10-3
J gene: TRBJ1-1
D gene: .
clone size: .
CDR3 DNA: TGTGCCATCAGTGCCGGGGGTGCGGGCACTGAAGCTTTCTTT
CDR3 protein: CAISAGGAGTEAFF

V gene: TRBV9
J gene: TRBJ1-4
D gene: TRBD1
clone size: .
CDR3 DNA: TGTGCCAGCAGCGTTGGGACAGGGGGAGGTGAAAAACTGTTTTTT
CDR3 protein: CASSVGTGGGEKLFF

V gene: TRBV2
J gene: TRBJ1-5
D gene: TRBD1
clone size: many
CDR3 DNA: TGTGCCAGCAGCGCGGACAGGGGGAATCAGCCCCAGCATTTT
CDR3 protein: CASSADRGNQPQHF

V gene: TRBV7-9
J gene: TRBJ1-2
D gene: .
clone size: few
CDR3 DNA: TGTGCCAGCAGCGCCCCAGAGGGAACGGGGATGTATGGCTACACCTTC
CDR3 protein: CASSAPEGTGMYGYTF

V gene: TRBV19
J gene: TRBJ1-1
D gene: .
clone size: few
CDR3 DNA: TGTGCCAGTAGTATAGACCGGAGCACTGAAGCTTTCTTT
CDR3 protein: CASSIDRSTEAFF

V gene: TRBV7-2
J gene: TRBJ1-3
D gene: .
clone size: few
CDR3 DNA: TGTGCCAGCAGCGCGGGCGGAGTAGGAAACACCATATATTTT
CDR3 protein: CASSAGGVGNTIYF

V gene: TRBV15
J gene: TRBJ1-5
D gene: .
clone size: .
CDR3 DNA: TGTGCCACCAGCAGCGCCTACGATCAGCCCCAGCATTTT
CDR3 protein: CATSSAYDQPQHF

V gene: TRBV9
J gene: TRBJ2-7
D gene: .
clone size: few
CDR3 DNA: TGTGCCAGCAGTGAAAACCCAAGCGACGAGCAGTACTTC
CDR3 protein: CASSENPSDEQYF

V gene: TRBV7-2
J gene: TRBJ1-6
D gene: .
clone size: few
CDR3 DNA: TGTGCCAGCAGCGGAAGGGGGGATTTAAACTATAATTCACCCCTCCACTTT
CDR3 protein: CASSGRGDLNYNSPLHF

V gene: TRBV20-1
J gene: TRBJ1-4
D gene: .
clone size: few
CDR3 DNA: TGCAGTGCTCAGGCGGGCGCAACTAATGAAAAACTGTTTTTT
CDR3 protein: CSAQAGATNEKLFF

V gene: TRBV25-1
J gene: TRBJ1-5
D gene: .
clone size: .
CDR3 DNA: TGTGCCAGCAGACACTACAATCAGCCCCAGCATTTT
CDR3 protein: CASRHYNQPQHF

V gene: TRBV12-3/TRBV12-4
J gene: TRBJ1-1
D gene: .
clone size: many
CDR3 DNA: TGTGCCAGCATGGAGTGGTCGAGAGGAGCTTTCTTT
CDR3 protein: CASMEWSRGAFF

V gene: TRBV12-5
J gene: TRBJ1-3
D gene: .
clone size: .
CDR3 DNA: TGTGCTAGTGGTTTCGCCGCCGGGTATGGAAACACCATATATTTT
CDR3 protein: CASGFAAGYGNTIYF

V gene: TRBV2
J gene: TRBJ1-2
D gene: TRBD1
clone size: .
CDR3 DNA: TGTGCCAGCAGTGACTCGGTGGGGACAGGGACCTACTATGGCTACACCTTC
CDR3 protein: CASSDSVGTGTYYGYTF

V gene: TRBV7-2
J gene: TRBJ1-1
D gene: TRBD1
clone size: .
CDR3 DNA: TGTGCCAGCAGCGTCAGACAGGGCGGTGAAGCTTTCTTT
CDR3 protein: CASSVRQGGEAFF

V gene: TRBV7-9
J gene: TRBJ1-5
D gene: .
clone size: .
CDR3 DNA: TGTGCCAGCTCACTCTCGACAGCCAGCAATCAGCCCCAGCATTTT
CDR3 protein: CASSLSTASNQPQHF

V gene: TRBV25-1
J gene: TRBJ1-6
D gene: .
clone size: few
CDR3 DNA: TGTGCCGAGACAAACGAGGATTCACCCCTCCACTTT
CDR3 protein: CAETNEDSPLHF

V gene: TRBV2
J gene: TRBJ1-2
D gene: .
clone size: .
CDR3 DNA: TGTGCCAGCAGCGTTGAACGGGTAGTAAACTATGGCTACACCTTC
CDR3 protein: CASSVERVVNYGYTF

V gene: TRBV10-3
J gene: TRBJ2-5
D gene: TRBD2
clone size: few
CDR3 DNA: TGTGCCATCAGTGCCGGGACTAGCGGGAGGATGGGAAAGACCCAGTACTTC
CDR3 protein: CAISAGTSGRMGKTQYF

V gene: TRBV15
J gene: TRBJ1-1
D gene: TRBD1
clone size: many
CDR3 DNA: TGTGCCACCAGCAGAGAAGGACAGGGGAGCACTGAAGCTTTCTTT
CDR3 protein: CATSREGQGSTEAFF

V gene: TRBV2
J gene: TRBJ1-3
D gene: .
clone size: .
CDR3 DNA: TGTGCCAGCCACCGCGGGGCCGTGGGAGGAAACACCATATATTTT
CDR3 protein: CASHRGAVGGNTIYF

V gene: TRBV25-1
J gene: TRBJ1-2
D gene: .
clone size: few
CDR3 DNA: TGTGCCAGCAGTGTTGAGGGGTATGGCTACACCTTC
CDR3 protein: CASSVEGYGYTF

V gene: TRBV9
J gene: TRBJ1-5
D gene: .
clone size: .
CDR3 DNA: TGTGCCAGCAGCGTAGTCGCAGGCAATCAGCCCCAGCATTTT
CDR3 protein: CASSVVAGNQPQHF

V gene: TRBV5-5
J gene: TRBJ1-2
D gene: .
clone size: .
CDR3 DNA: TGTGCCAGCAGCTTTCGGACGGTAGCTGGCTACACCTTC
CDR3 protein: CASSFRTVAGYTF

V gene: TRBV6-1
J gene: TRBJ2-5
D gene: .
clone size: .
CDR3 DNA: TGTGCCAGCCAGCGCCATACCCAAGAGACCCAGTACTTC
CDR3 protein: CASQRHTQETQYF

V gene: TRBV6-1
J gene: TRBJ1-2
D gene: TRBD1
clone size: .
CDR3 DNA: TGTGCCAGCAGGCACGCTGTACAGGGGATTAACTATGGCTACACCTTC
CDR3 protein: CASRHAVQGINYGYTF

V gene: TRBV2
J gene: TRBJ1-5
D gene: .
clone size: .
CDR3 DNA: TGTGCCAGCAGTGGGGACACGAGCAATCAGCCCCAGCATTTT
CDR3 protein: CASSGDTSNQPQHF

V gene: TRBV6-5
J gene: TRBJ1-1
D gene: .
clone size: few
CDR3 DNA: TGTGCCAGCAGTTATCGACAGCAGGGGAACACTGAAGCTTTCTTT
CDR3 protein: CASSYRQQGNTEAFF

V gene: TRBV6-1
J gene: TRBJ1-5
D gene: .
clone size: .
CDR3 DNA: TGTGCCAGCAGCTCCTGGGGGCCCAATCAGCCCCAGCATTTT
CDR3 protein: CASSSWGPNQPQHF

V gene: TRBV7-9
J gene: TRBJ2-7
D gene: .
clone size: many
CDR3 DNA: TGTGCCAGCAGCGAGCGCATCTCCTACGAGCAGTACTTC
CDR3 protein: CASSERISYEQYF

V gene: TRBV6-5
J gene: TRBJ1-2
D gene: .
clone size: .
CDR3 DNA: TGTGCCAGCAGCCAGGGTCCCGCTAACTATGGCTACACCTTC
CDR3 protein: CASSQGPANYGYTF

V gene: TRBV20-1
J gene: TRBJ2-5
D gene: .
clone size: .
CDR3 DNA: TGCAGTGCTTTACAGGGATCAGAGACCCAGTACTTC
CDR3 protein: CSALQGSETQYF

V gene: TRBV10-3
J gene: TRBJ1-5
D gene: .
clone size: many
CDR3 DNA: TGTGCCATCAGTGATAGGAATAGCAATCAGCCCCAGCATTTT
CDR3 protein: CAISDRNSNQPQHF

V gene: TRBV12-3/TRBV12-4
J gene: TRBJ2-5
D gene: .
clone size: once
CDR3 DNA: TGTGCCAGCAGCTCCGGGACGGCAGAGACCCAGTACTTC
CDR3 protein: CASSSGTAETQYF

V gene: TRBV12-3/TRBV12-4
J gene: TRBJ1-2
D gene: TRBD1
clone size: many
CDR3 DNA: TGTGCCAGCAGTTGGGGACAGGAGCTCTATGGCTACACCTTC
CDR3 protein: CASSWGQELYGYTF

V gene: TRBV13
J gene: TRBJ1-1
D gene: TRBD1
clone size: .
CDR3 DNA: TGTGCCAGCAGCCCGGGACAGGGGGCAAAAGCTTTCTTT
CDR3 protein: CASSPGQGAKAFF

V gene: TRBV12-3/TRBV12-4
J gene: TRBJ1-3
D gene: .
clone size: .
CDR3 DNA: TGTGCCAGCAGTTTAGAGCGCGTCCAGGGTACTGGAAACACCATATATTTT
CDR3 protein: CASSLERVQGTGNTIYF

V gene: TRBV20-1
J gene: TRBJ1-5
D gene: TRBD1
clone size: many
CDR3 DNA: TGCAGTGCTGGGACAGATAGCAATCAGCCCCAGCATTTT
CDR3 protein: CSAGTDSNQPQHF

V gene: TRBV29-1
J gene: TRBJ1-5
D gene: TRBD1
clone size: .
CDR3 DNA: TGCAGAGGGAACAGGGGAGGTCAGCCCCAGCATTTT
CDR3 protein: CRGNRGGQPQHF

V gene: TRBV20-1
J gene: TRBJ1-1
D gene: .
clone size: .
CDR3 DNA: TGCAGTGCTAGAGCCCAAGACAGCCCTTTATCTAACACTGAAGCTTTCTTT
CDR3 protein: CSARAQDSPLSNTEAFF

V gene: TRBV15
J gene: TRBJ2-7
D gene: .
clone size: many
CDR3 DNA: TGTGCCACCAGCAGAGAGGGTGCAGGTATCTACGAGCAGTACTTC
CDR3 protein: CATSREGAGIYEQYF

V gene: TRBV20-1
J gene: TRBJ1-2
D gene: .
clone size: .
CDR3 DNA: TGCAGTGCTATGCATCGCCACTATGGCTACACCTTC
CDR3 protein: CSAMHRHYGYTF

V gene: TRBV12-3/TRBV12-4
J gene: TRBJ1-5
D gene: TRBD1
clone size: .
CDR3 DNA: TGTGCCAGCAGTTTATTAGTAGGGGGCCGAGACAATCAGCCCCAGCATTTT
CDR3 protein: CASSLLVGGRDNQPQHF

V gene: TRBV29-1
J gene: TRBJ1-4
D gene: .
clone size: many
CDR3 DNA: TGCAGCGCATATATGCCGGGGGTGTCTAATGAAAAACTGTTTTTT
CDR3 protein: CSAYMPGVSNEKLFF

V gene: TRBV7-9
J gene: TRBJ2-7
D gene: .
clone size: .
CDR3 DNA: TGTGCCAGCTCACCCCCCGGGACCATAGAGCAGTACTTC
CDR3 protein: CASSPPGTIEQYF

V gene: TRBV24-1
J gene: TRBJ1-5
D gene: .
clone size: .
CDR3 DNA: TGTGCCACCAGTTACTCGCAGTACAATCAGCCCCAGCATTTT
CDR3 protein: CATSYSQYNQPQHF

V gene: TRBV2
J gene: TRBJ1-1
D gene: .
clone size: many
CDR3 DNA: TGTGCCAGCAGTACAGAGAACACTGAAGCTTTCTTT
CDR3 protein: CASSTENTEAFF

V gene: TRBV7-9
J gene: TRBJ1-1
D gene: .
clone size: .
CDR3 DNA: TGTGCCAGCAGCTTAGCAGTTGTGGGAGGCGAAACTGAAGCTTTCTTT
CDR3 protein: CASSLAVVGGETEAFF

V gene: TRBV25-1
J gene: TRBJ1-1
D gene: .
clone size: many
CDR3 DNA: TGTGCCAGCAGTGAATTGAGGGCAACTGAAGCTTTCTTT
CDR3 protein: CASSELRATEAFF

V gene: TRBV25-1
J gene: TRBJ1-4
D gene: .
clone size: .
CDR3 DNA: TGTGCCAGCAGCTTGAGGACTCGAAATGAAAAACTGTTTTTT
CDR3 protein: CASSLRTRNEKLFF

V gene: TRBV6-1
J gene: TRBJ1-6
D gene: TRBD1
clone size: .
CDR3 DNA: TGTGCCAGCAGGCAACCCACGGGACAGCATAATTCACCCCTCCACTTT
CDR3 protein: CASRQPTGQHNSPLHF

V gene: TRBV15
J gene: TRBJ2-7
D gene: .
clone size: .
CDR3 DNA: TGTGCCACCAGCAGAGATGGAGGGGGCTACGAGCAGTACTTC
CDR3 protein: CATSRDGGGYEQYF

V gene: TRBV12-3/TRBV12-4
J gene: TRBJ2-2
D gene: .
clone size: .
CDR3 DNA: TGTGCCAGCAGTTACCAGGACAGATATCCCGGGGAGCTGTTTTTT
CDR3 protein: CASSYQDRYPGELFF